These T cell receptor beta chains were read from a single sample in a study of beta chain features in type 1 diabetes. Sequencing used immunoSEQ multiplex PCR; TCRdb keeps in-frame clones, though not all of them. The sample yields 600,000 or so clones, 9.5% to 15% seen once. Sequences were obtained from naive CD4+ T cells from blood. These receptors were taken from a man aged 30 to 39 with type 1 diabetes. Both conserved end residues are part of each CDR3. Each record gives: V gene, clone size, CDR3 length, J gene, D gene, CDR3 protein, CDR3 DNA. D genes are given only for firm matches. Expanded clones get a size class; other rows say once, few or many, or leave the size out.

v_gene: TRBV5-4
abundance: few
len: 16
j_gene: TRBJ2-1
d_gene: TRBD2
CDR3aa: CASSDGTSGSYNEQFF
CDR3nt: TGTGCCAGCAGCGACGGGACTAGCGGATCCTACAATGAGCAGTTCTTC

v_gene: TRBV11-2
abundance: NA
len: 16
j_gene: TRBJ2-3
d_gene: TRBD2
CDR3aa: CASSLRTSGKGDTQYF
CDR3nt: TGTGCCAGCAGCTTAAGGACTAGCGGGAAGGGGGATACGCAGTATTTT

v_gene: TRBV6-4
abundance: NA
len: 14
j_gene: TRBJ2-3
d_gene: TRBD1
CDR3aa: CASSQGVSTDTQYF
CDR3nt: TGTGCCAGCAGCCAGGGGGTTAGCACAGATACGCAGTATTTT

v_gene: TRBV19
abundance: NA
len: 14
j_gene: TRBJ1-2
d_gene: NA
CDR3aa: CASRETIETRGYTF
CDR3nt: TGTGCCAGTAGAGAAACTATCGAGACTCGAGGCTACACCTTC

v_gene: TRBV19
abundance: NA
len: 14
j_gene: TRBJ1-2
d_gene: TRBD1
CDR3aa: CVSARDRGNYGYTF
CDR3nt: TGTGTCAGCGCCCGGGACAGGGGGAACTATGGCTACACCTTC

v_gene: TRBV5-1
abundance: once
len: 14
j_gene: TRBJ1-1
d_gene: TRBD1
CDR3aa: CASSLAQGSDEAFF
CDR3nt: TGCGCCAGCAGCTTGGCACAGGGGAGCGATGAAGCTTTCTTT

v_gene: TRBV30
abundance: few
len: 16
j_gene: TRBJ2-7
d_gene: TRBD1
CDR3aa: CAWAPGQVWGRDEQYF
CDR3nt: TGTGCCTGGGCCCCCGGACAGGTTTGGGGAAGGGACGAGCAGTACTTC

v_gene: TRBV7-2
abundance: few
len: 13
j_gene: TRBJ2-7
d_gene: TRBD1
CDR3aa: CASSPGQGREQYF
CDR3nt: TGTGCCAGCAGCCCCGGACAGGGACGTGAGCAGTACTTC

v_gene: TRBV14
abundance: few
len: 13
j_gene: TRBJ2-7
d_gene: NA
CDR3aa: CASSLWELGEQYF
CDR3nt: TGTGCCAGCAGCCTTTGGGAGTTGGGAGAGCAGTACTTC

v_gene: TRBV29-1
abundance: NA
len: 16
j_gene: TRBJ2-2
d_gene: NA
CDR3aa: CSAVGMAGATTGELFF
CDR3nt: TGCAGCGCAGTTGGGATGGCGGGGGCCACGACCGGGGAGCTGTTTTTT

v_gene: TRBV6-5
abundance: NA
len: 15
j_gene: TRBJ2-7
d_gene: TRBD1
CDR3aa: CASSGAWDRAYEQYF
CDR3nt: TGTGCCAGCAGTGGGGCGTGGGACAGAGCCTACGAGCAGTACTTC

v_gene: TRBV7-9
abundance: NA
len: 16
j_gene: TRBJ2-1
d_gene: NA
CDR3aa: CASSLDGGTLYNEQFF
CDR3nt: TGTGCCAGCAGCTTGGACGGGGGCACACTCTACAATGAGCAGTTCTTC

v_gene: TRBV9
abundance: NA
len: 13
j_gene: TRBJ2-3
d_gene: NA
CDR3aa: CASSAISTDTQYF
CDR3nt: TGTGCCAGCAGCGCGATTAGCACAGATACGCAGTATTTT

v_gene: TRBV7-9
abundance: few
len: 13
j_gene: TRBJ2-7
d_gene: NA
CDR3aa: CASTVGGLYEQYF
CDR3nt: TGTGCCAGCACCGTCGGGGGCCTCTACGAGCAGTACTTC

v_gene: TRBV5-1
abundance: NA
len: 14
j_gene: TRBJ2-2
d_gene: NA
CDR3aa: CASSLRGNTGELFF
CDR3nt: TGCGCCAGCAGCTTGCGGGGGAACACCGGGGAGCTGTTTTTT

v_gene: TRBV4-3
abundance: few
len: 15
j_gene: TRBJ1-1
d_gene: TRBD1
CDR3aa: CASSPHRDRGTEAFF
CDR3nt: TGCGCCAGCAGCCCTCACCGGGACAGGGGGACTGAAGCTTTCTTT

v_gene: TRBV6-5
abundance: NA
len: 14
j_gene: TRBJ2-7
d_gene: NA
CDR3aa: CASSRGTHSYEQYF
CDR3nt: TGTGCCAGCAGCCGGGGCACCCACTCCTACGAGCAGTACTTC

v_gene: TRBV9
abundance: NA
len: 13
j_gene: TRBJ2-1
d_gene: TRBD1
CDR3aa: CARGTGNDNEQFF
CDR3nt: TGTGCCCGGGGGACAGGGAATGACAATGAGCAGTTCTTC

v_gene: TRBV7-2
abundance: few
len: 15
j_gene: TRBJ1-4
d_gene: NA
CDR3aa: CASSAPGAPGEKLFF
CDR3nt: TGTGCCAGCAGCGCCCCGGGGGCGCCGGGGGAAAAACTGTTTTTT

v_gene: TRBV11-2
abundance: NA
len: 14
j_gene: TRBJ2-7
d_gene: TRBD1
CDR3aa: CASSPDRESYEQYF
CDR3nt: TGTGCCAGCAGCCCGGACAGGGAGTCCTACGAGCAGTACTTC

v_gene: TRBV5-1
abundance: NA
len: 21
j_gene: TRBJ2-1
d_gene: NA
CDR3aa: CASSPLGSERARLGSYNEQFF
CDR3nt: TGCGCCAGCAGCCCCCTAGGGAGCGAGCGCGCTAGGCTTGGATCCTACAATGAGCAGTTCTTC

v_gene: TRBV18
abundance: few
len: 13
j_gene: TRBJ2-7
d_gene: NA
CDR3aa: CASSPPDSYEQYF
CDR3nt: TGTGCCAGCTCACCACCTGACTCCTACGAGCAGTACTTC

v_gene: TRBV14
abundance: NA
len: 13
j_gene: TRBJ2-7
d_gene: TRBD1
CDR3aa: CASSRDRAYEQYF
CDR3nt: TGTGCCAGCTCCAGGGACAGGGCCTACGAGCAGTACTTC

v_gene: TRBV30
abundance: NA
len: 11
j_gene: TRBJ1-2
d_gene: NA
CDR3aa: CAWSYRGGYTF
CDR3nt: TGTGCCTGGAGTTACCGGGGTGGCTACACCTTC

v_gene: TRBV30
abundance: few
len: 12
j_gene: TRBJ2-5
d_gene: NA
CDR3aa: CAWGVYQETQYF
CDR3nt: TGTGCCTGGGGGGTCTACCAAGAGACCCAGTACTTC

v_gene: TRBV25-1
abundance: few
len: 15
j_gene: TRBJ2-4
d_gene: NA
CDR3aa: CASSGYSGAKNIQYF
CDR3nt: TGTGCCAGCAGTGGCTACAGCGGAGCCAAAAACATTCAGTACTTC

v_gene: TRBV7-2
abundance: few
len: 11
j_gene: TRBJ2-7
d_gene: NA
CDR3aa: CASSREYEQYF
CDR3nt: TGTGCCAGCAGCCGAGAATACGAGCAGTACTTC

v_gene: TRBV7-3
abundance: few
len: 15
j_gene: TRBJ2-4
d_gene: NA
CDR3aa: CASSLNWGTQNIQYF
CDR3nt: TGTGCCAGCAGCTTAAATTGGGGGACCCAAAACATTCAGTACTTC

v_gene: TRBV7-6
abundance: few
len: 14
j_gene: TRBJ1-2
d_gene: NA
CDR3aa: CASSLDGTDYGYTF
CDR3nt: TGTGCCAGCAGCTTAGACGGGACGGACTATGGCTACACCTTC

v_gene: TRBV29-1
abundance: few
len: 13
j_gene: TRBJ2-3
d_gene: NA
CDR3aa: CSVPGGLTDTQYF
CDR3nt: TGCAGCGTCCCCGGGGGTTTGACAGATACGCAGTATTTT

v_gene: TRBV28
abundance: few
len: 14
j_gene: TRBJ2-2
d_gene: NA
CDR3aa: CASTTSLNTGELFF
CDR3nt: TGTGCCAGCACTACCAGCTTAAACACCGGGGAGCTGTTTTTT

v_gene: TRBV7-8
abundance: once
len: 15
j_gene: TRBJ2-7
d_gene: TRBD2
CDR3aa: CASSEGLAGGYEQYF
CDR3nt: TGTGCCAGCAGCGAGGGACTAGCGGGGGGATACGAGCAGTACTTC

v_gene: TRBV28
abundance: NA
len: 14
j_gene: TRBJ2-7
d_gene: NA
CDR3aa: CASSRQGGAYEQYF
CDR3nt: TGTGCCAGCAGTAGGCAGGGGGGAGCCTACGAGCAGTACTTC

v_gene: TRBV9
abundance: NA
len: 16
j_gene: TRBJ2-2
d_gene: NA
CDR3aa: CASSVVGREDTGELFF
CDR3nt: TGTGCCAGCAGCGTAGTGGGCAGGGAAGACACCGGGGAGCTGTTTTTT

v_gene: TRBV21-1
abundance: few
len: 14
j_gene: TRBJ1-6
d_gene: NA
CDR3aa: CASTKGRIWSPLHF
CDR3nt: TGTGCCAGCACTAAAGGAAGGATTTGGTCACCCCTCCACTTT

v_gene: TRBV5-1
abundance: NA
len: 12
j_gene: TRBJ2-7
d_gene: NA
CDR3aa: CASSLFLNEQYF
CDR3nt: TGCGCCAGCAGCTTGTTCCTAAACGAGCAGTACTTC

v_gene: TRBV9
abundance: few
len: 12
j_gene: TRBJ1-1
d_gene: TRBD1
CDR3aa: CASSVGAGGAFF
CDR3nt: TGTGCCAGCAGCGTTGGGGCAGGGGGAGCTTTCTTT

v_gene: TRBV19
abundance: few
len: 14
j_gene: TRBJ1-2
d_gene: TRBD1
CDR3aa: CASTTGSANYGYTF
CDR3nt: TGTGCCAGTACGACAGGGTCGGCGAACTATGGCTACACCTTC

v_gene: TRBV4-2
abundance: few
len: 13
j_gene: TRBJ1-2
d_gene: NA
CDR3aa: CASSQDLGYGYTF
CDR3nt: TGTGCCAGCAGCCAAGATCTTGGGTATGGCTACACCTTC

v_gene: TRBV7-3
abundance: NA
len: 12
j_gene: TRBJ1-1
d_gene: NA
CDR3aa: CASSGADGVAFF
CDR3nt: TGTGCCAGCAGTGGAGCGGACGGCGTAGCTTTCTTT

v_gene: TRBV5-4
abundance: NA
len: 13
j_gene: TRBJ2-7
d_gene: NA
CDR3aa: CASSLRGAHEQYF
CDR3nt: TGTGCCAGCAGCTTGCGGGGAGCCCACGAGCAGTACTTC

v_gene: TRBV9
abundance: NA
len: 14
j_gene: TRBJ1-2
d_gene: TRBD1
CDR3aa: CASSVEDRQYGYTF
CDR3nt: TGTGCCAGCAGCGTAGAGGACAGGCAGTATGGCTACACCTTC

v_gene: TRBV28
abundance: NA
len: 12
j_gene: TRBJ2-5
d_gene: NA
CDR3aa: CASSLTQETQYF
CDR3nt: TGTGCCAGCAGTTTAACGCAGGAGACCCAGTACTTC

v_gene: TRBV7-9
abundance: NA
len: 18
j_gene: TRBJ2-2
d_gene: TRBD1
CDR3aa: CASSLFPKGGVNTGELFF
CDR3nt: TGTGCCAGCAGCTTATTCCCAAAAGGGGGCGTAAACACCGGGGAGCTGTTTTTT

v_gene: TRBV18
abundance: NA
len: 15
j_gene: TRBJ1-5
d_gene: NA
CDR3aa: CASSPGPEGNQPQHF
CDR3nt: TGTGCCAGCTCACCAGGGCCGGAGGGCAATCAGCCCCAGCATTTT

v_gene: TRBV7-2
abundance: few
len: 14
j_gene: TRBJ1-4
d_gene: NA
CDR3aa: CASSPRGGDEKLFF
CDR3nt: TGTGCCAGCAGCCCCCGGGGTGGGGATGAAAAACTGTTTTTT

v_gene: TRBV30
abundance: NA
len: 12
j_gene: TRBJ1-2
d_gene: NA
CDR3aa: CAWSQTVQGYTF
CDR3nt: TGTGCCTGGAGTCAAACAGTTCAGGGCTACACCTTC

v_gene: TRBV19
abundance: NA
len: 16
j_gene: TRBJ2-7
d_gene: NA
CDR3aa: CASSVSTTRITYEQYF
CDR3nt: TGTGCCAGTAGTGTTAGCACCACGAGAATTACCTACGAGCAGTACTTC

v_gene: TRBV5-6
abundance: few
len: 18
j_gene: TRBJ2-6
d_gene: NA
CDR3aa: CASSRGGSPSSGANVLTF
CDR3nt: TGTGCCAGCAGCCGCGGAGGGTCCCCGTCTTCTGGGGCCAACGTCCTGACTTTC

v_gene: TRBV9
abundance: NA
len: 14
j_gene: TRBJ1-6
d_gene: NA
CDR3aa: CASTPGPRDPPLHF
CDR3nt: TGTGCCAGCACCCCGGGACCCAGGGATCCACCCCTCCACTTT

v_gene: TRBV10-3
abundance: NA
len: 13
j_gene: TRBJ2-7
d_gene: NA
CDR3aa: CAISAAGTDEQYF
CDR3nt: TGTGCCATCAGTGCGGCAGGGACGGACGAGCAGTACTTC